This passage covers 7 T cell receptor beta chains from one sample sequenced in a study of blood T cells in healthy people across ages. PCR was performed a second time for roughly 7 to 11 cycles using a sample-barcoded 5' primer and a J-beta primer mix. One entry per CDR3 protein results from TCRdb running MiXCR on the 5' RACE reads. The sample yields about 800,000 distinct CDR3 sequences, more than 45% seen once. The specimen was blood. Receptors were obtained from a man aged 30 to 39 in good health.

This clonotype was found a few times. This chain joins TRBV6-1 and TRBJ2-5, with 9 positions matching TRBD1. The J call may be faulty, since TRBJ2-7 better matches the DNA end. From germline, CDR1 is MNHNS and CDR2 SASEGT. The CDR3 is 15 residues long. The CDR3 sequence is CASSEFPGQGYEQYF. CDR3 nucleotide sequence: TGTGCCAGCAGTGAATTCCCGGGACAGGGCTACGAGCAGTACTTC.

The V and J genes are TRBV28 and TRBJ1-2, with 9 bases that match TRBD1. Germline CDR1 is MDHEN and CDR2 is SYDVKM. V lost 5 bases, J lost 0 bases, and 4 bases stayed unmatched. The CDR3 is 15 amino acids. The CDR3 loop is CASSPGQGTNYGYTF. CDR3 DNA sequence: TGTGCCAGCAGTCCCGGACAGGGGACTAACTATGGCTACACCTTC.

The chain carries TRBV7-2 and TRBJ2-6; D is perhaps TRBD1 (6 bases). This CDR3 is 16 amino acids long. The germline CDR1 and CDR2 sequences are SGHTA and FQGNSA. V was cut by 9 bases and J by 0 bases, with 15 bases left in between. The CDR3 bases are TGTGCCAGTGATCCGGGACATCTCTCTGGGGCCAACGTCCTGACTTTC. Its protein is CASDPGHLSGANVLTF.

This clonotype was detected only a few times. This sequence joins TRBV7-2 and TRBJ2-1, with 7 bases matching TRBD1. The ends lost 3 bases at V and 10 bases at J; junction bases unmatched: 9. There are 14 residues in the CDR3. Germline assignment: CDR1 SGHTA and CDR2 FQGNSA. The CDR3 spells CASSFGQAGKEQFF. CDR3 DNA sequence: TGTGCCAGCAGCTTCGGACAGGCAGGAAAAGAGCAGTTCTTC.

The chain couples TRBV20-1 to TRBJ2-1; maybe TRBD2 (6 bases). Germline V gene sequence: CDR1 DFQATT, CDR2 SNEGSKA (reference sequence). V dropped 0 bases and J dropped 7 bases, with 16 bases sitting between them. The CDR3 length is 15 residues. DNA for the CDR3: TGCAGTGCTAGAGAACCCCGTAGCGGAGGGAATGAGCAGTTCTTC. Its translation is CSAREPRSGGNEQFF.

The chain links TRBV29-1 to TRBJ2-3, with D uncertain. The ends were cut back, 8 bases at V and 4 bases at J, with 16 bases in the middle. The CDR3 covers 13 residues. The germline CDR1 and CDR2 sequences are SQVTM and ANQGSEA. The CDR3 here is CSPHPYWPDTQYF. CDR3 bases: TGCAGCCCCCACCCCTACTGGCCAGATACGCAGTATTTT.

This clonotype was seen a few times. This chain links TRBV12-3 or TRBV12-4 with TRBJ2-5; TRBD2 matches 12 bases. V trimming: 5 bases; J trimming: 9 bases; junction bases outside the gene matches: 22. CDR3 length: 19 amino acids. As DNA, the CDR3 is TGTGCCAGCAGTCCTAAGACTAGCGGGAGAGAACCTCCAAGATTACCCCAGTACTTC. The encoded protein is CASSPKTSGREPPRLPQYF.